This T cell receptor beta chain is from a study of vaccination and CD4 T cells after COVID-19. Turning to the study itself: Samples were taken after vaccination, a median of roughly 70 days after dose two, with a range of 14 to 241. The stimulus for the cells was overlapping spike peptides derived from SARS-CoV-2, HCoV-NL63, HCoV-OC43 and HCoV-229E.

Sequencing of cultured CD4+ T cell DNA used the Oncomine TCR Beta short-read assay. Via MiXCR, TCRdb re-called the PCR reads, giving one row per CDR3 protein. The top ten clones hold around 2.3% of a sample with 15,000 to 20,000 distinct CDR3 sequences, about half of them seen once. Details on this clonotype: The antigen is not known.

V was clipped by 1 base and J by 5 bases; unmatched bases: 10. The germline CDR1 and CDR2 sequences are MDHEN and SYDVKM. This CDR3 is built from 16 residues. Regarding treatment: roughly ten-day PBMC culture with coronavirus spike peptide pools or control peptides (ViraFEST assay). After expanding antigen-specific T cells with peptide pools, ViraFEST sequenced their TCRs. Isolation of CD4+ T cells by negative selection took place after more than 9 days of culture. The chain links TRBV28 to TRBJ1-1; 7 bases fit TRBD1. This TCR was recovered from a human donor who had recovered from COVID-19. The starting material was CD4+ T cells from blood, cultured in vitro, obtained after SARS-CoV-2 vaccination. CDR3 nucleotide sequence: TGTGCCAGCAGTTTATTGGATGGAGGGGGCCTGACTGAAGCTTTCTTT. It yields the protein CASSLLDGGGLTEAFF.